This T cell receptor beta chain was observed in a study of T cells after yellow fever vaccination (dated by TCRdb to between 2017 and 2020). As for the study more broadly: The SMART-Seq v4 Ultra Low Input RNA kit was used to prepare libraries from fractions with low cell numbers. To follow T-cell clones before and after primary and booster YFV17D yellow fever vaccination, bulk TCR alpha and beta repertoires were sequenced over time. Two healthy male donors, one aged 18 to 30 and one aged 30 to 40 years, made up the cohort. Blood was collected at multiple timepoints before and after primary and secondary immunization, and bulk PBMC replicates and cell subsets were isolated.

Synthesis of TCR cDNA relied on 5'RACE template switching, a step that introduced a universal primer site along with unique molecular identifiers. cDNA synthesis was primed from both the TCR alpha and TCR beta constant segments. Libraries were amplified in two PCR steps, with sample barcodes and sequencing adapters added in the second step. Libraries were sequenced on Illumina HiSeq 2500 (2x100 bp) or NovaSeq (2x150 bp). The authors processed their data as follows. MIGEC handled demultiplexing of reads and collapsing into UMI consensus sequences, while MiXCR performed V(D)J alignment. Clonotypes responding to the vaccine were identified with edgeR on replicate PBMC samples, with the criteria of FDR below 0.01 and a log2 fold change above 5 up to day 15. Bulk clonotypes were assigned CD4 or CD8 identity according to which sequenced CD4 or CD8 repertoire held them at higher abundance. TCRdb's own reprocessing of the public reads used fastp at Q25 and MiXCR and kept productive beta chains. Records with the same CDR3 protein are collapsed into one entry carrying the most frequent genes and DNA. It is TCRdb's table, rather than the study itself, that gives the V and J calls and clone size. This sample holds 550,000 or so distinct CDR3 sequences; 15% to 20% were observed only once. 14% of the sample is held by the ten biggest clonotypes.

The treatment or condition label corresponds to: live attenuated yellow fever vaccine strain. At every blood-draw timepoint, two biological replicates of bulk PBMCs were collected. PBMCs were isolated from peripheral blood using a standard Ficoll-Paque protocol. TriZol was used to extract RNA from bulk PBMCs, from CD4 and CD8 fractions, and from dextramer-positive and dextramer-negative fractions. With respect to this clonotype: Its antigen remains unidentified. The record has no base qualities; no much larger clone is one base away.

Broad study findings and their caveats: Compared with the primary T-cell response, the secondary T-cell response was weaker but faster, peaking on day 5 rather than day 15. Because abundant contaminating clonotypes from the bulk population could be contained in FACS-sorted repertoires, computational filtering was required. Most clones expanded after primary vaccination (almost 98% of CD4 and around nine tenths of CD8) were re-detected after the booster, suggesting that broad memory maintenance occurred. Because only a couple of donors were included in the study, the extent to which the findings can be generalized is limited. A small share of clonotypes occurred in both CD4 and CD8 compartments, likely arising from convergent recombination.

CDR1 is given as DFQATT and CDR2 as SNEGSKA, both from the germline V gene (reference sequence). Deletion took 0 bases off V and 0 bases off J, with a span of 12 bases between the germline ends. The CDR3 runs 16 amino acids, cysteine and phenylalanine included. Only the CDR3 DNA is retained, 48 bases long and in frame from the first base. The sample in question was PBMCs, obtained 15 days after the yellow fever booster vaccination. The TCR comes from a man aged 25 to 40 who received the YFV17D yellow fever vaccine. The V gene is TRBV20-1 and the J gene is TRBJ2-1; TRBD2 is a weak D gene call, 6 bases matching. In nucleotide form, the sequence is TGCAGTGCTAGAGATCTTCTGGGGGGCTCCTACAATGAGCAGTTCTTC. Protein translation: CSARDLLGGSYNEQFF.